This T cell receptor beta chain stems from a study of technical replicates of blood from a handful of donors. There are 14 residues in the CDR3. Germline CDR1 is MNHNY and CDR2 is SVGAGI (reference sequence). V shed 2 bases and J shed 12 bases, with 17 bases lying between them. Profiled with immunoSEQ multiplex PCR; TCRdb holds only in-frame clones, not every one. The sample contains about 61,000 clones, about 96% of which appear only once. The chain joins TRBV6-6 to TRBJ2-1; D is uncertain. This receptor was taken from a human donor in good health. What was sequenced was T cells isolated from PBMCs. The CDR3 DNA reads TGTGCCAGCAGTTACGCGCCGATTGAGGATCGGCAGTTCTTC. It yields the protein CASSYAPIEDRQFF.